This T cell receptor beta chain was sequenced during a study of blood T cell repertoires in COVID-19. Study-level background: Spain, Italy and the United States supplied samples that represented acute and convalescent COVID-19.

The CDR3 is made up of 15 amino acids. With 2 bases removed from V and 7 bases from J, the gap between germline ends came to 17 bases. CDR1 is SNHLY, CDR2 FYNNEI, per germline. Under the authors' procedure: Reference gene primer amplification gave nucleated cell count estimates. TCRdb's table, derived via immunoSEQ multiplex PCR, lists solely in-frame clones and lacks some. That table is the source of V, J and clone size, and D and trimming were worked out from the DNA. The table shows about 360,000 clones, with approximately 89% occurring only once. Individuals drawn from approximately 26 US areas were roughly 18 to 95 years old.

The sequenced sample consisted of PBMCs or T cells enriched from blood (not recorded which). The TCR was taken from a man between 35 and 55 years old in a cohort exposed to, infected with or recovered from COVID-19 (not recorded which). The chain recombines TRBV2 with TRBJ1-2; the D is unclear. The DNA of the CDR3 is TGTGCCAGCAGTGAATTAGAGAGTGCCCTGATTGGCTACACCTTC. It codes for CASSELESALIGYTF.